This passage covers 15 T cell receptor beta chains from one sample sequenced in a study of beta chain features in type 1 diabetes. General study points: For Type 1 diabetes patients, all four CD4+ subsets carried TCRB CDR3s that were moderately but significantly shorter.

These receptors are not linked to any known antigen. Every isolated RNA sample was fully reverse transcribed, so sequencing captured expressed TCRB transcripts. Generated by immunoSEQ multiplex PCR, the TCRdb table keeps only in-frame clones and is missing some. The profile shows about 360,000 clones, around 12% of them singletons. The specimen sequenced was naive CD4+ T cells from blood. The receptors shown here come from a woman aged 18-35 years with type 1 diabetes.

The chain carries TRBV10-3 and TRBJ2-6; D gene uncertain. There are 13 residues in the CDR3. Germline CDR1 is ENHRY and CDR2 is SYGVKD. With 0 bases removed from V and 10 bases from J, the gap between germline ends came to 7 bases. Written as DNA, the CDR3 is TGTGCCATCAGTGAGTCGGGCCGGAACGTCCTGACTTTC. The encoded protein is CAISESGRNVLTF.

This clone appeared a few times. The gene calls are TRBV5-4 and TRBJ2-7; maybe TRBD2 (5 bases). This CDR3 contains 13 residues. The ends were cut back, 2 bases at V and 6 bases at J, with 12 bases in the middle. Per germline, CDR1 SGHNT and CDR2 YYREEE (reference sequence). CDR3 nucleotides: TGTGCCAGCAGCTTTCCCGGGGTCCCCGAGCAGTACTTC. It yields the protein CASSFPGVPEQYF.

This chain connects TRBV15 to TRBJ2-5, with D possibly TRBD2 on 6 matching bases. Germline loops: CDR1 LNHNV, CDR2 YYDKDF (reference sequence). Between the trimmed V and J ends, which lost 0 bases and 4 bases, there was a span of 9 bases. The CDR3 extends over 14 amino acids. CDR3 DNA sequence: TGTGCCACCAGCAGAGAGCAAGCGGGAGAGACCCAGTACTTC. It codes for CATSREQAGETQYF.

Only a few counts were recorded for this clone. The chain combines TRBV6-6 with TRBJ1-2, with D tentatively TRBD1 (5 bases). The CDR3 totals 15 residues. The germline V gene has CDR1 MNHNY and CDR2 SVGAGI (reference sequence). Trimming took off 2 bases at V and 4 bases at J, with 14 bases between the two ends. The CDR3 DNA reads as TGTGCCAGCAGTTACCGTCCCAGGGTACCCTATGGCTACACCTTC. The encoded protein is CASSYRPRVPYGYTF.

This clone was seen a handful of times. The chain is built from TRBV9 and TRBJ2-5; D perhaps matches TRBD2 (5 bases). CDR1 and CDR2 from the germline V gene are SGDLS and YYNGEE. The CDR3 totals 12 residues. V lost 1 base to trimming and J lost 8 bases, with 9 bases between them. The chain's CDR3 is CASSVLGRTQYF. CDR3 nucleotides: TGTGCCAGCAGCGTACTGGGGAGAACCCAGTACTTC.

This chain uses TRBV15 with TRBJ2-1; 7 bases are a match to TRBD2. Trimming cost V 3 bases and J 7 bases; bases outside gene matches: 6. Germline V gives CDR1 LNHNV, CDR2 YYDKDF (reference sequence). The CDR3 totals 14 residues. DNA for the CDR3: TGTGCCACCAGCAGTGGGGGGGTCCGTAATGAGCAGTTCTTC. Translating it yields CATSSGGVRNEQFF.

This clone was detected only a few times. The J gene is TRBJ2-1, the V gene TRBV7-2, with 8 bases identical to TRBD2. CDR3 length: 15 amino acids. With 4 bases clipped from V and 4 bases from J, the junction kept 6 bases outside the gene matches. Germline V gives CDR1 SGHTA, CDR2 FQGNSA. CDR3 nucleotides: TGTGCCAGCAGCTCCGGGGGGGCCGGGTACAATGAGCAGTTCTTC. Translating it yields CASSSGGAGYNEQFF. Filled out from reference TRBV7-2 and TRBJ2-1, the complete variable domain reads GAGVSQSPSNKVTEKGKDVELRCDPISGHTALYWYRQSLGQGLEFLIYFQGNSAPDKSGLPSDRFSAERTGGSVSTLTIQRTQQEDSAVYLCASSSGGAGYNEQFFGPGTRLTVL.

This clone was detected only a few times. The gene calls are TRBV29-1 and TRBJ2-3; TRBD1 agrees at 10 bases. Germline CDR1 is SQVTM and CDR2 is ANQGSEA. V shed 0 bases, J shed 6 bases, and the junction held 12 bases outside the gene matches. There are 17 residues in the CDR3. The CDR3 DNA sequence: TGCAGCGTTGAAGATAGGTGGCCGGGACAGGGGATGGATACGCAGTATTTT. Protein product: CSVEDRWPGQGMDTQYF.

This clone was picked up a small number of times. The chain has TRBV7-8 and TRBJ1-2; 9 bases align to TRBD1. The J segment lost 6 bases and the V segment lost 4 bases, leaving 6 bases of the junction unmatched. The CDR3 loop spans 14 amino acids. The germline V gene encodes CDR1 SGHVS and CDR2 FQNEAQ. In DNA form, the CDR3 reads TGTGCCAGCAGCTCGGACAGGGGAAGGGATGGCTACACCTTC. Its protein product is CASSSDRGRDGYTF. Full variable domain (remainder filled in from reference TRBV7-8 and TRBJ1-2): GAGVSQSPRYKVAKRGQDVALRCDPISGHVSLFWYQQALGQGPEFLTYFQNEAQLDKSGLPSDRFFAERPEGSVSTLKIQRTQQEDSAVYLCASSSDRGRDGYTFGSGTRLTVV.

The V and J genes are TRBV7-2 and TRBJ1-1; D is ambiguous. Germline V CDR1 and CDR2: SGHTA, FQGNSA. The V and J ends lost 4 bases and 0 bases respectively, with 9 bases between them. The CDR3 contains 14 residues. This CDR3 reads CASSSGQVNTEAFF. The CDR3 coding sequence is TGTGCCAGCAGCTCTGGGCAGGTGAACACTGAAGCTTTCTTT.

This clone appeared a few times. The chain links TRBV9 to TRBJ2-5; unclear D gene. V lost 6 bases and J 0 bases, leaving 9 bases between the germline ends. This CDR3 is 13 amino acids long. Germline V gives CDR1 SGDLS, CDR2 YYNGEE. CDR3 bases: TGTGCCAGCACGCGCGAGGACCAAGAGACCCAGTACTTC. The encoded protein is CASTREDQETQYF. Full variable domain (outside the CDR3, taken from reference TRBV9 and TRBJ2-5): DSGVTQTPKHLITATGQRVTLRCSPRSGDLSVYWYQQSLDQGLQFLIQYYNGEERAKGNILERFSAQQFPDLHSELNLSSLELGDSALYFCASTREDQETQYFGPGTRLLVL.

The chain recombines TRBV4-3 with TRBJ1-5, with 7 nucleotides matching TRBD1. The CDR3 extends over 14 amino acids. Germline V gene lookup returns CDR1 LGHNA and CDR2 YSLEER. Trimming took 5 bases from V and 4 from J; bases not matched to a gene: 5. CDR3 sequence: CASSLGDRNQPQHF. The CDR3 DNA is TGCGCCAGCAGCTTGGGGGACAGAAATCAGCCCCAGCATTTT.

The chain uses TRBV5-4 and TRBJ2-7; no reliable D call. Germline CDR1 is SGHNT and CDR2 is YYREEE (reference sequence). CDR3 size: 11 residues. V was pared by 3 bases and J by 3 bases, with 4 bases between. The CDR3 region is CASSSYYEQYF. Here the CDR3 DNA reads TGTGCCAGCAGCTCCTACTACGAGCAGTACTTC.

J is TRBJ2-7 and V is TRBV7-9; D unresolved. V was trimmed by 5 bases and J by 6 bases, leaving 14 bases between them. Germline loops: CDR1 SEHNR, CDR2 FQNEAQ (reference sequence). The CDR3 length is 13 residues. The CDR3 protein is CASSPLRAVEQYF. For the CDR3, the DNA is TGTGCCAGCAGCCCTTTGCGAGCCGTCGAGCAGTACTTC.

This clone showed up just a few times. V gene TRBV7-9 combines with J gene TRBJ2-3, with 11 nucleotides matching TRBD2. Looked up from germline, CDR1 is SEHNR and CDR2 is FQNEAQ (reference sequence). V was pared by 10 bases and J by 8 bases, with 11 bases of the junction left unmatched. This CDR3 comprises 14 residues. The CDR3, as DNA: TGTGCCACCGGGGGACTAGCGGAGAGGGGTACGCAGTATTTT. Amino acids: CATGGLAERGTQYF.